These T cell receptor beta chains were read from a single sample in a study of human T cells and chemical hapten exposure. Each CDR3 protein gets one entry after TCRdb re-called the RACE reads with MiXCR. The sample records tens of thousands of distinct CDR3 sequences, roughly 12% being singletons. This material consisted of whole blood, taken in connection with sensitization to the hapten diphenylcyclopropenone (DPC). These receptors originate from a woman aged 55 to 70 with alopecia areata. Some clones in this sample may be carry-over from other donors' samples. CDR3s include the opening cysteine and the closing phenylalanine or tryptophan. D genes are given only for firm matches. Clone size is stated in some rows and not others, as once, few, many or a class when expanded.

CDR3nt: TGTGCCAGCAGCCTGCCTAAGGGGAACTACGAGCAGTACTTC
CDR3aa: CASSLPKGNYEQYF
d_gene: -
j_gene: TRBJ2-7
v_gene: TRBV21-1
abundance: many

CDR3nt: TGCAGCGTTGAACCCGTCACAGGGGGCCCTGAAGCTTTCTTT
CDR3aa: CSVEPVTGGPEAFF
d_gene: TRBD1
j_gene: TRBJ1-1
v_gene: TRBV29-1
abundance: many

CDR3nt: TGTGCCAGCAGTTGGGGTGAGACCCAGTACTTC
CDR3aa: CASSWGETQYF
d_gene: -
j_gene: TRBJ2-5
v_gene: TRBV2
abundance: few

CDR3nt: TGTGCCAGCAGCTTAGCCGAAGGCAGGGGGCCCCAGCATTTT
CDR3aa: CASSLAEGRGPQHF
d_gene: -
j_gene: TRBJ1-5
v_gene: TRBV7-9
abundance: -

CDR3nt: TGCGCCAGCAGAGGACTAGCGGGAGACCCGGGGGAGCTGTTTTTT
CDR3aa: CASRGLAGDPGELFF
d_gene: TRBD2
j_gene: TRBJ2-2
v_gene: TRBV5-1
abundance: few

CDR3nt: TGTGCCAGCTCACCCGGACTAGCGGGAGCTAGCACAGATACGCAGTATTTT
CDR3aa: CASSPGLAGASTDTQYF
d_gene: TRBD2
j_gene: TRBJ2-3
v_gene: TRBV18
abundance: -

CDR3nt: TGTGCCAGCTCACCAACACTAAACAATGAGCAGTTCTTC
CDR3aa: CASSPTLNNEQFF
d_gene: -
j_gene: TRBJ2-1
v_gene: TRBV18
abundance: -

CDR3nt: TGTGCCAGCAGCTTGGGGGCGGCTAATCCACAAGAGACCCAGTACTTC
CDR3aa: CASSLGAANPQETQYF
d_gene: -
j_gene: TRBJ2-5
v_gene: TRBV7-9
abundance: -

CDR3nt: TGTGCCAGCAGGGTGGACAGGACCGGGGAGCTGTTTTTT
CDR3aa: CASRVDRTGELFF
d_gene: TRBD1
j_gene: TRBJ2-2
v_gene: TRBV6-5
abundance: many

CDR3nt: TGTGCCAGTAGTATAGAGTTAGGTTACAATCAGCCCCAGCATTTT
CDR3aa: CASSIELGYNQPQHF
d_gene: -
j_gene: TRBJ1-5
v_gene: TRBV19
abundance: many

CDR3nt: TGTGCCTGGAGTGGGGGGCTCGCGGTCAATGAGCAGTTCTTC
CDR3aa: CAWSGGLAVNEQFF
d_gene: -
j_gene: TRBJ2-1
v_gene: TRBV30
abundance: many

CDR3nt: TGTGCCAGCAGCGAACCCCTGGGTAGCGGGGTGGAGACCCAGTACTTC
CDR3aa: CASSEPLGSGVETQYF
d_gene: TRBD2
j_gene: TRBJ2-5
v_gene: TRBV7-3
abundance: -